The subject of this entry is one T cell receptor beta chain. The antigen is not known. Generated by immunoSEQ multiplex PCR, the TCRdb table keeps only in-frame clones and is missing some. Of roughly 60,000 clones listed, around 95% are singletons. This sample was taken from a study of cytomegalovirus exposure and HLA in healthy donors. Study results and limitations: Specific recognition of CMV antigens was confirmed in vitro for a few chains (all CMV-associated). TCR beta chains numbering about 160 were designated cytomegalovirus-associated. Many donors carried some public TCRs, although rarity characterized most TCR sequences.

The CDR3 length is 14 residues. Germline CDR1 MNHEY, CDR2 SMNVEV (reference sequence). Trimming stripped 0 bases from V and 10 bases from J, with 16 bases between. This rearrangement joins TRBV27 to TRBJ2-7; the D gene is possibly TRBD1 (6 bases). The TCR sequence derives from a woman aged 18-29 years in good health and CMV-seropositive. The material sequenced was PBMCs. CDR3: CASSLSNRDGRQYF. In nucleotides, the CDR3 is TGTGCCAGCAGTTTATCGAACAGGGATGGCCGACAGTACTTC.